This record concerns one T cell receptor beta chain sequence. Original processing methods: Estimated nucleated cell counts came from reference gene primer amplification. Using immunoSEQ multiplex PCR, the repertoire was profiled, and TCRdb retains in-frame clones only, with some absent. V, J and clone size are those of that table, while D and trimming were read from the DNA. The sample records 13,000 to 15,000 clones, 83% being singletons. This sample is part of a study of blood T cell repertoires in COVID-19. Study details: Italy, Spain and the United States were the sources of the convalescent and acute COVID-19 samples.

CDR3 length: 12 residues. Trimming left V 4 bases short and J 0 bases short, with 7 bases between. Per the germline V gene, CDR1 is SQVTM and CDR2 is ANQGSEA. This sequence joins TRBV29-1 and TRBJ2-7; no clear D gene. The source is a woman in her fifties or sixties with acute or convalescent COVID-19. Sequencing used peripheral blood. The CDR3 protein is CSVVDISYEQYF. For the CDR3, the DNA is TGCAGCGTTGTCGACATCTCCTACGAGCAGTACTTC.